This T cell receptor (beta chain) was recovered during a study of Ad26.COV2.S vaccination and SARS-CoV-2 variants (dated by TCRdb to the early 2020s). In terms of the full investigation: Donors in the vaccine arm were drawn from COV1001, a multicentre, randomized, double-blind, placebo-controlled phase I-IIa trial testing Ad26.COV2.S in healthy adults. Sequencing of the TCRbeta repertoire served to evaluate the specificity and breadth of SARS-CoV-2-reactive T cell receptors following Ad26.COV2.S vaccination. Ad26.COV2.S was administered intramuscularly at 5 x 10^10 or 1 x 10^11 viral particles, either as a single shot or as two shots given 56 days apart. The TCR-sequenced set comprised around 32 samples: some 19 Ad26.COV2.S vaccine recipients, 5 placebo recipients and 8 SARS-CoV-2 convalescent individuals. Participants in the trial were split at random into five groups of five each, receiving low-dose or high-dose Ad26.COV2.S once or twice, or else placebo on both occasions. Investigators remained blinded to trial group allocation during experiments and outcome assessment. The paper as a whole reports these results and caveats: It was noted by the authors that total T cell responses may have been underestimated by the TCR breadth and depth analyses. Vaccine and placebo recipients had similar non-spike TCR breadth, a finding consistent with the vaccine containing only spike. The study was not powered for comparison of responses between vaccine doses or regimens. After vaccination, substantial breadth of spike-specific CD8+ and CD4+ T cell responses was reported. Compared with placebo recipients, Ad26.COV2.S recipients showed higher spike-specific TCR breadth (P = 0.0014).

As to this clone: Its binding antigen is unknown. Nothing much larger sits one base from this clone, and base qualities are not available.

This specimen's treatment or condition label, interpreted: 19 received Ad26.COV2.S at low or high dose, single or two shots; 5 received placebo; per-sample allocation not given. Repertoires of vaccine and placebo recipients were sequenced from samples collected on day 63 after the first injection. In Cohort 1b, about two dozen adults aged 18-55 years were enrolled at a single site in Boston, USA, between 29 July and 7 August 2020. Ad26.COV2.S consisted of a replication-incompetent adenovirus type 26 vector by which a prefusion-stabilized SARS-CoV-2 spike protein from the original Wuhan strain was expressed. The immunoSEQ Assay was used to sequence TCRbeta CDR3 regions. After extraction, genomic DNA underwent amplification by bias-controlled multiplex PCR, followed by high-throughput sequencing. The source study handled its data this way. To quantify the absolute abundance of each unique TCRbeta CDR3 region, sequences were collapsed and filtered. T cell fraction was estimated by normalizing TCRbeta template counts to usable DNA, with usable DNA measured through amplification of reference genes found in all nucleated cells. Repertoire TCRs were annotated as SARS-CoV-2-specific when V gene, CDR3 amino acid sequence and J gene were exactly matched to a known reactive TCR set. The reference SARS-CoV-2 TCR set was derived from MIRA and filtered for enrichment in COVID-19-positive ImmuneCODE repertoires, a step that removed public or cross-reactive TCRs. Using the MIRA antigens, annotated TCRs were further analysed by specific ORF or by position within an ORF. Depth was the summed frequency of annotated unique rearrangements, while breadth was defined as annotated unique rearrangements over total unique productive rearrangements. Two-sided Wilcoxon rank-sum tests were used to compare TCR breadth between groups. Imported from immuneACCESS, the table was reduced by TCRdb to in-frame sequences with V and J called. These copies leave out some clones; in studies compared against another copy, an unresolved V gene accounts for under half, and the cause of the remainder is not known. The DNA was the basis for D and trimming; V, J and clone size are from that table. The sample profile shows a few hundred thousand clones; roughly 88% of them were found once. The biggest ten clones account for about 3.5% of the sample.

This specimen was peripheral blood, taken in a trial of Ad26.COV2.S vaccine versus placebo. The origin of this receptor is a person between 18 and 65 years old who received the Ad26.COV2.S COVID-19 vaccine or a placebo.

The DNA sequence reads TGTGCCAGCAGTCCCGGGACAACGAACACTGAAGCTTTCTTT. Protein translation: CASSPGTTNTEAFF. In this chain, TRBV11-3 is recombined with TRBJ1-1; TRBD1 is perhaps the D gene, given 6 matching bases. V is clipped by 6 bases and J by 1 base, and the sequence between their germline boundaries is 12 bases long. From the cysteine up to the phenylalanine, the CDR3 has a length of 14 residues. Here the CDR3 DNA is all that survives: 42 bases in frame from base 1. The germline V gene gives CDR1 as SGHNT and CDR2 as YENEEA. The full variable domain, completed from the reference TRBV11-3 and TRBJ1-1 proteins outside the CDR3, reads EAGVVQSPRYKIIEKKQPVAFWCNPISGHNTLYWYLQNLGQGPELLIRYENEEAVDDSQLPKDRFSAERLKGVDSTLKIQPAELGDSAVYLCASSPGTTNTEAFFGQGTRLTVV.